This T cell receptor beta chain came from a study of Ad26.COV2.S vaccination and SARS-CoV-2 variants. Across the study: Participants got Ad26.COV2.S intramuscularly, once or twice 56 days apart.

A note on this clone: Its target is unknown.

Study-wide results and caveats: Participants in the vaccine arm had higher spike-specific TCR breadth; placebo recipients had lower. There was reportedly substantial breadth in spike-specific CD8+ and CD4+ T cell responses after vaccination.

Germline V gene sequence: CDR1 SEHNR, CDR2 FQNEAQ (reference sequence). The CDR3 has 13 residues. Trimming left V 4 bases short and J 0 bases short, with 6 bases between. Described treatment: roughly 20 received Ad26.COV2.S at low or high dose, single or two shots; 5 received placebo; per-sample allocation not given. The investigators took samples on day 63 after the first vaccine or placebo injection. This table comes from immunoSEQ multiplex PCR, and its TCRdb copy is limited to in-frame clones, with some not included. The repertoire holds more than 400,000 clones, with over 80% as singletons. This chain connects TRBV7-9 to TRBJ1-1, with D unclear. The clonotype originates from a person between 18 and 60 years old who received the Ad26.COV2.S COVID-19 vaccine or a placebo. The sequencing used peripheral blood, collected in a trial of Ad26.COV2.S vaccine versus placebo. The CDR3: CASSSALNTEAFF. As DNA, the CDR3 is TGTGCCAGCAGCTCTGCGTTGAACACTGAAGCTTTCTTT.